This T cell receptor (beta chain) was captured by sequencing in a study of regulatory T cells in long-lasting Graves disease. Germline loops: CDR1 MDHEN, CDR2 SYDVKM. CDR3 length: 14 amino acids. Losses at the gene ends were 9 bases for V and 2 bases for J; bases not matched to a gene: 9. Regarding time point: persistent/refractory GD, antithyroid drugs over 5 years with positive TRAb. PBMCs were the source of the RNA used for TCR sequencing. HTBI primers from iRepertoire and Arm-PCR of CDR3 regions yielded the TCR beta libraries. TCRdb used MiXCR to reprocess the multiplex PCR reads, holding one entry per CDR3 protein. The sample shows about 470,000 distinct CDR3 sequences, about 20% of them seen only once. This clonotype was seen more than once but under ten times.

The source of this sequence is a female donor with Graves disease. This specimen was peripheral blood mononuclear cells (PBMCs), taken when the disease was refractory, from a patient treated with antithyroid drugs. The J gene is TRBJ2-5, the V gene TRBV28; TRBD2 matches 7 bases. The CDR3 DNA reads as TGTGCCAGTAGATTTGAGCGGGAACAAGAGACCCAGTACTTC. Translated: CASRFEREQETQYF. Based on the CDR3 plus reference TRBV28 and TRBJ2-5, the full variable domain is DVKVTQSSRYLVKRTGEKVFLECVQDMDHENMFWYRQDPGLGLRLIYFSYDVKMKEKGDIPEGYSVSREKKERFSLILESASTNQTSMYLCASRFEREQETQYFGPGTRLLVL.